The rows below give T cell receptor beta chains drawn from one sample of a study of T cell responses to AZD1222 COVID-19 vaccine. Clones were sequenced by immunoSEQ multiplex PCR, and TCRdb holds only the in-frame ones, with some missing. The data show some 150,000 clones, approximately 90% seen once. The specimen comprised peripheral blood, sampled on day 0 of AZD1222 vaccination. The source is an adult in good health. Each CDR3 is given with its conserved first and last residue. The order of the fields is clone size, D gene, J gene, V gene, CDR3 protein, CDR3 DNA. A D gene is named only where the DNA matches it firmly. Not every row has a clone size; where given, it reads once, few, many or a size class.

size: NA
D: NA
J: TRBJ1-6
V: TRBV2
CDR3: CASSTRPRGDSPLHF
DNA: TGTGCCAGCAGTACAAGACCCCGAGGAGATTCACCCCTCCACTTT

size: NA
D: NA
J: TRBJ1-2
V: TRBV19
CDR3: CASSIRGDGANYGYTF
DNA: TGTGCCAGTAGTATACGGGGGGACGGAGCTAACTATGGCTACACCTTC

size: few
D: NA
J: TRBJ1-6
V: TRBV5-6
CDR3: CASSPWGGLYNSPLHF
DNA: TGTGCCAGCAGCCCCTGGGGGGGCCTCTATAATTCACCCCTCCACTTT

size: NA
D: NA
J: TRBJ1-1
V: TRBV12-5
CDR3: CASALGLNTEAFF
DNA: TGTGCTAGTGCCCTGGGACTGAACACTGAAGCTTTCTTT

size: once
D: NA
J: TRBJ1-2
V: TRBV29-1
CDR3: CSVDMSGRPAVYGYTF
DNA: TGCAGCGTTGATATGTCAGGCCGGCCCGCGGTCTATGGCTACACCTTC

size: once
D: NA
J: TRBJ1-3
V: TRBV5-1
CDR3: CASSLVSGPASGTIYF
DNA: TGCGCCAGCAGCTTGGTGTCAGGGCCTGCGTCCGGGACCATATATTTT

size: NA
D: NA
J: TRBJ1-2
V: TRBV6-5
CDR3: CASRQSGTNYGYTF
DNA: TGTGCCAGCAGGCAAAGCGGGACTAACTATGGCTACACCTTC

size: NA
D: NA
J: TRBJ2-1
V: TRBV24-1
CDR3: CATSDPGHNFNEQFF
DNA: TGTGCCACCAGTGATCCGGGACACAATTTTAATGAGCAGTTCTTC

size: NA
D: TRBD1
J: TRBJ2-7
V: TRBV5-1
CDR3: CASRGTGVVYEQYF
DNA: TGCGCCAGCCGTGGGACAGGGGTTGTGTACGAGCAGTACTTC

size: once
D: TRBD1
J: TRBJ2-7
V: TRBV7-9
CDR3: CASSLEGQGWYYEQYF
DNA: TGTGCCAGCAGCTTAGAGGGACAGGGGTGGTACTACGAGCAGTACTTC

size: NA
D: TRBD1
J: TRBJ1-1
V: TRBV5-8
CDR3: CASSFRTGGYTEAFF
DNA: TGTGCCAGCAGCTTTCGGACAGGGGGCTACACTGAAGCTTTCTTT

size: NA
D: TRBD1
J: TRBJ1-5
V: TRBV9
CDR3: CASSLGTGVNQPQHF
DNA: TGTGCCAGCAGCCTGGGGACAGGGGTGAATCAGCCCCAGCATTTT

size: NA
D: TRBD2
J: TRBJ2-7
V: TRBV7-6
CDR3: CASSLEYGGGPSNEQYF
DNA: TGTGCCAGCAGCTTAGAATATGGGGGAGGGCCCTCGAACGAGCAGTACTTC

size: NA
D: NA
J: TRBJ1-3
V: TRBV10-2
CDR3: CASSEIAGVGNTIYF
DNA: TGCGCCAGCAGTGAGATCGCAGGGGTTGGAAACACCATATATTTT

size: NA
D: NA
J: TRBJ2-7
V: TRBV27
CDR3: CASSPPGPYEQYF
DNA: TGTGCCAGCAGCCCACCCGGTCCCTACGAGCAGTACTTC

size: once
D: NA
J: TRBJ1-5
V: TRBV4-2
CDR3: CASSQDKWATGGQPQHF
DNA: TGTGCCAGCAGCCAAGATAAGTGGGCCACTGGGGGTCAGCCCCAGCATTTT

size: NA
D: TRBD1
J: TRBJ2-7
V: TRBV2
CDR3: CASRDLQGAHEQYF
DNA: TGTGCCAGCAGGGACCTGCAGGGGGCCCACGAGCAGTACTTC

size: NA
D: TRBD1
J: TRBJ1-2
V: TRBV7-8
CDR3: CASSGAGTGVYGYTF
DNA: TGTGCCAGCAGCGGGGCCGGGACAGGGGTCTATGGCTACACCTTC

size: NA
D: NA
J: TRBJ2-1
V: TRBV30
CDR3: CAWSVAGYNEQFF
DNA: TGTGCCTGGAGTGTTGCAGGGTACAATGAGCAGTTCTTC

size: NA
D: NA
J: TRBJ1-2
V: TRBV5-4
CDR3: CASSLVQGPFQSYGYTF
DNA: TGTGCCAGCAGCTTGGTACAGGGTCCCTTTCAAAGCTATGGCTACACCTTC